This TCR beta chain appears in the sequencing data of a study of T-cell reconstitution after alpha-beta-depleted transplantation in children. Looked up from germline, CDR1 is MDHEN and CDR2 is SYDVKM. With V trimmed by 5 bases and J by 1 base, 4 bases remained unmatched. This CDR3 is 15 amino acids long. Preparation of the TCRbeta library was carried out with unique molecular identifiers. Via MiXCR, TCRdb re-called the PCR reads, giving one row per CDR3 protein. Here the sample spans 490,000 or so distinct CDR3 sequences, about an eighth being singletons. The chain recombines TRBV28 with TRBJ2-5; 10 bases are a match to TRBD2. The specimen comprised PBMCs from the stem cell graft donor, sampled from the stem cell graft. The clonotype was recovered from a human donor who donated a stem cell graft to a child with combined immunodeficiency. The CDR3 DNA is TGTGCCAGCAGTCGGAGACTAGCGGGCCAAGAGACCCAGTACTTC. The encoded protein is CASSRRLAGQETQYF.